This T cell receptor (beta chain) was identified during a study of blood T cell repertoires in COVID-19. Across the whole study: Whether acute or convalescent, the COVID-19 samples came from the United States, Italy and Spain.

Germline CDR1 MRHNA, CDR2 SNTAGT. The CDR3 runs 13 residues. V lost 6 bases and J 1 base, leaving 9 bases between the germline ends. Produced via immunoSEQ multiplex PCR; TCRdb's table is partial and in-frame only. Of more than 150,000 clones listed, 70% to 90% are singletons. Sequencing was performed on peripheral blood. The V and J genes are TRBV6-4 and TRBJ1-1; D is perhaps TRBD1 (5 bases). The receptor was isolated from a man aged 70 or older with active or convalescent COVID-19. CDR3 amino acids: CASSQQENTEAFF. The CDR3, as DNA: TGTGCCAGCAGCCAACAGGAGAACACTGAAGCTTTCTTT.